These 26 T cell receptor beta chains share one sample of origin, sequenced in a study of shared clonotypes between healthy human individuals. Sequenced by immunoSEQ multiplex PCR; TCRdb stores in-frame clones only, minus some. The data contain about 2.3 million clones, over 90% of them singletons. Sequencing was done on a sample of naive CD4+ T cells from PBMCs. Subset specified: CD45RA+ positively selected. The receptors originated from a man aged 18 to 30 in good health. Some clones in this sample may be carry-over from other donors' samples.

The chain recombines TRBV2 with TRBJ2-1, with D maybe TRBD2 (6 bases). Trimming removed 0 bases at V and 4 bases at J, with 31 bases between. This CDR3 is built from 22 residues. Germline V CDR1 and CDR2: SNHLY, FYNNEI. This CDR3 is CASSEALRGEFSGISGYNEQFF. CDR3 in DNA: TGTGCCAGCAGTGAAGCGCTTCGGGGAGAGTTTAGCGGAATCTCAGGGTACAATGAGCAGTTCTTC.

V is TRBV6-1 and J is TRBJ1-2; 11 nucleotides line up with TRBD1. V lost 4 bases, J lost 2 bases, and 12 bases stayed unmatched. The CDR3 is made up of 18 amino acids. From germline, CDR1 is MNHNS and CDR2 SASEGT. CDR3 bases: TGTGCCAGCAGTGCGCAGACTTCCGGGACAGGGGGAAACTATGGCTACACCTTC. Translating gives CASSAQTSGTGGNYGYTF.

This rearrangement joins TRBV2 to TRBJ1-2; no clear D gene. The V end was cut by 7 bases, the J end by 2 bases, with 11 bases between. The germline V gene has CDR1 SNHLY and CDR2 FYNNEI. CDR3 length: 13 residues. The CDR3 nucleotides are TGTGCCAGCACCTCGGCCGGAAACTATGGCTACACCTTC. Translation: CASTSAGNYGYTF. Combining the CDR3 with reference TRBV2 and TRBJ1-2 gives the whole variable domain EPEVTQTPSHQVTQMGQEVILRCVPISNHLYFYWYRQILGQKVEFLVSFYNNEISEKSEIFDDQFSVERPDGSNFTLKIRSTKLEDSAMYFCASTSAGNYGYTFGSGTRLTVV.

The chain has TRBV9 and TRBJ1-3, with D perhaps TRBD1 (5 bases). Trimming left V 0 bases short and J 2 bases short, with 12 bases between. The CDR3 is made up of 16 amino acids. CDR1 SGDLS and CDR2 YYNGEE come from the germline V gene. In DNA form, the CDR3 reads TGTGCCAGCAGCGTAGCTCCCAGGGTGCCTGGAAACACCATATATTTT. It is translated as CASSVAPRVPGNTIYF.

This clone was observed a few times. This chain joins TRBV7-8 and TRBJ1-1; 7 positions match TRBD1. Per germline, CDR1 SGHVS and CDR2 FQNEAQ. J was trimmed by 3 bases and V by 5 bases; bases with no gene match: 9. This CDR3 has 15 amino acids. The CDR3 region has the DNA TGTGCCAGCAGCGTCTACAGGGGTTCCGACACTGAAGCTTTCTTT. This gives the protein CASSVYRGSDTEAFF.

The J gene is TRBJ1-2, the V gene TRBV5-4; no clear D gene. The germline V gene encodes CDR1 SGHNT and CDR2 YYREEE (reference sequence). V shed 0 bases and J shed 8 bases, with 11 bases lying between them. The CDR3 covers 13 residues. CDR3 DNA sequence: TGTGCCAGCAGCTTGGCCCTCCGGGTCGGCTACACCTTC. Protein sequence: CASSLALRVGYTF. Full variable domain (remainder filled in from reference TRBV5-4 and TRBJ1-2): ETGVTQSPTHLIKTRGQQVTLRCSSQSGHNTVSWYQQALGQGPQFIFQYYREEENGRGNFPPRFSGLQFPNYSSELNVNALELDDSALYLCASSLALRVGYTFGSGTRLTVV.

Details on this clone: At the DNA level, this CDR3 is encoded by other sequences in the same sample as well. This sequence joins TRBV5-1 and TRBJ2-5; the match to TRBD1 covers 7 bases. The CDR3 runs to 14 residues. Trimming at V came to 4 bases and at J to 1 base, leaving 4 bases not matched to a gene. Germline assignment: CDR1 SGHRS and CDR2 YFSETQ. The DNA of the CDR3 is TGCGCCAGCAGCACCCGACAGGGCCAAGAGACCCAGTACTTC. Its protein is CASSTRQGQETQYF.

CDR3 sequence (DNA): TGTGCCAGCAGCTTAGAGGGACAGGGGGGGACTGAAGCTTTCTTT. The encoded protein is CASSLEGQGGTEAFF. The chain carries TRBV11-3 and TRBJ1-1, with TRBD1 matching 11 bases. Germline assignment: CDR1 SGHNT and CDR2 YENEEA. With V trimmed by 0 bases and J by 5 bases, 2 bases remained unmatched. This CDR3 comprises 15 residues.

This clone was recorded many times. The chain links TRBV6-6 to TRBJ2-1, with D perhaps given as TRBD1 or TRBD2 (5 bases each). Deletions cut 1 base from V and 3 bases from J, with 10 bases between. The CDR3 runs 15 residues. Per germline, CDR1 MNHNY and CDR2 SVGAGI (reference sequence). This CDR3 reads CASSYWDALYNEQFF. CDR3 nucleotide sequence: TGTGCCAGCAGTTACTGGGACGCTCTCTACAATGAGCAGTTCTTC.

This clone was found a few times. This chain connects TRBV7-2 to TRBJ2-3, with 7 positions matching TRBD2. From germline, CDR1 is SGHTA and CDR2 FQGNSA. Trimming took 2 bases from V and 1 from J; bases not matched to a gene: 6. This CDR3 comprises 16 residues. DNA for the CDR3: TGTGCCAGCAGCTTATACCAGGGACTACGCACAGATACGCAGTATTTT. The encoded protein is CASSLYQGLRTDTQYF.

The rearrangement uses TRBV5-6 and TRBJ2-7; a weak D match, TRBD2 (7 bases). V was trimmed by 3 bases and J by 4 bases, leaving 17 bases between them. Germline lookup yields CDR1 SGHDT and CDR2 YYEEEE. The CDR3 is 15 amino acids. The CDR3 reads CASSSDRGGGYEQYF. As DNA, the CDR3 is TGTGCCAGCAGCTCGGATAGGGGAGGGGGATACGAGCAGTACTTC.

This clone was seen a single time. The chain has TRBV5-1 and TRBJ2-2; tentatively, D is TRBD1 or TRBD2 (5 bases each). With 4 bases removed from V and 2 bases from J, the gap between germline ends came to 15 bases. The length of the CDR3 is 16 residues. The germline V gene encodes CDR1 SGHRS and CDR2 YFSETQ. The chain's CDR3 is CASSVPGTSNTGELFF. The CDR3 nucleotides read TGCGCCAGCAGCGTACCCGGGACGTCTAACACCGGGGAGCTGTTTTTT.

The rearrangement uses TRBV6-6 and TRBJ2-2; D ambiguous. V lost 6 bases and J 6 bases, leaving 8 bases between the germline ends. The CDR3 is 12 amino acids. Germline V gene data show CDR1 as MNHNY and CDR2 as SVGAGI (reference sequence). CDR3 DNA sequence: TGTGCCAGCAGAGGATTTCCCGGGGAGCTGTTTTTT. Its protein is CASRGFPGELFF.

CDR3 DNA sequence: TGTGCCAGCAGTTACTCGGCCAGATACACAGATACGCAGTATTTT. Translating gives CASSYSARYTDTQYF. The rearrangement uses TRBV6-5 and TRBJ2-3, with D unclear. Germline loops: CDR1 MNHEY, CDR2 SVGAGI. The V end lost 0 bases, the J end lost 2 bases, and 9 bases lay between the germline ends. The CDR3 length is 15 residues.

The genes are TRBV27 and TRBJ2-7; D may be TRBD1 (6 bases). Germline CDR1 and CDR2: MNHEY and SMNVEV (reference sequence). This CDR3 spans 16 amino acids. Trimming removed 6 bases at V and 1 base at J, with 19 bases between. The CDR3 sequence: CASRVRSFGQSYEQYF. CDR3 nucleotide sequence: TGTGCCAGCAGAGTGAGGTCTTTTGGACAGTCCTACGAGCAGTACTTC.

This CDR3 is CASSFPGWTGFSMNQETQYF. The DNA for the CDR3 is TGTGCCAGCAGTTTTCCAGGATGGACAGGGTTTTCTATGAACCAAGAGACCCAGTACTTC. The genes are TRBV28 and TRBJ2-5, with 8 nucleotides matching TRBD1. The CDR3 has 20 residues. The trim removed 3 bases at V and 0 bases at J, leaving 18 bases unmatched. Germline V lookup: CDR1 MDHEN, CDR2 SYDVKM.

The chain is built from TRBV4-2 and TRBJ2-7; TRBD1 aligns across 9 bases. In germline, CDR1 is LGHNA, CDR2 YNFKEQ. Trimming took 4 bases from V and 6 from J; bases not matched to a gene: 10. The CDR3 extends over 15 amino acids. The CDR3 DNA is TGTGCCAGCAGCCTACCGGGACAGGGTGGTTCCGAGCAGTACTTC. This codes for CASSLPGQGGSEQYF.

In this sample, this clone turned up once. V gene TRBV11-1 combines with J gene TRBJ1-2; 7 bases agree with TRBD1. V shed 5 bases and J 2 bases; nucleotides not matched to a gene: 8. This CDR3 comprises 15 residues. Germline loops: CDR1 SGHAT, CDR2 FQDESV (reference sequence). DNA of the CDR3: TGTGCCAGCAGCCCTAGGTTCAGGGGGAACTATGGCTACACCTTC. Protein product: CASSPRFRGNYGYTF.

This clone was seen once. The J gene is TRBJ2-5, the V gene TRBV6-5; TRBD1 matches at 8 bases. This CDR3 spans 15 amino acids. Germline V gene sequence: CDR1 MNHEY, CDR2 SVGAGI. The ends lost 6 bases at V and 2 bases at J; junction bases unmatched: 8. Here the CDR3 DNA reads TGTGCCAGCAGCCGGACAGGGCTTGGTCAAGAGACCCAGTACTTC. This translates into CASSRTGLGQETQYF.

V usage is TRBV4-1 and J usage is TRBJ2-2, with 10 bases matching TRBD2. The trim removed 0 bases at V and 4 bases at J, leaving 11 bases unmatched. The germline V gene encodes CDR1 MGHRA and CDR2 YSYEKL. The CDR3 runs 19 residues. In DNA form, the CDR3 reads TGCGCCAGCAGCCAAGACGCCAGCGGGAGGGCCCTCGGCACCGGGGAGCTGTTTTTT. Protein sequence: CASSQDASGRALGTGELFF.

This sequence joins TRBV9 and TRBJ2-3, with 8 nucleotides matching TRBD2. J was trimmed by 3 bases and V by 1 base; bases with no gene match: 4. This CDR3 contains 15 residues. CDR1 is SGDLS and CDR2 is YYNGEE in the germline V gene. The CDR3 bases are TGTGCCAGCAGCGTATTCGGCGGGAGGACAGATACGCAGTATTTT. Translation: CASSVFGGRTDTQYF.

The rearrangement links TRBV7-9 to TRBJ1-5; D not certain. This CDR3 has 14 amino acids. In germline, CDR1 is SEHNR, CDR2 FQNEAQ (reference sequence). V was trimmed by 4 bases and J by 3 bases, leaving 10 bases between them. CDR3 amino acids: CASSSREINQPQHF. Written as DNA, the CDR3 is TGTGCCAGCAGCTCTAGGGAGATCAATCAGCCCCAGCATTTT.

J is TRBJ1-1 and V is TRBV4-2; perhaps TRBD1 as D (5 bases). Looked up from germline, CDR1 is LGHNA and CDR2 is YNFKEQ. The V and J ends lost 7 bases and 5 bases respectively, with 17 bases between them. The CDR3 is made up of 14 amino acids. CDR3 DNA sequence: TGTGCCAGCACCCTTGGACAAGGCGGGACTGAAGCTTTCTTT. This codes for CASTLGQGGTEAFF.

V usage is TRBV2 and J usage is TRBJ2-5; D is possibly TRBD2 (6 bases). Per the germline V gene, CDR1 is SNHLY and CDR2 is FYNNEI. The CDR3 is 14 amino acids. Trimming took 8 bases from V and 5 from J, leaving 18 bases between them. In DNA, the CDR3 is TGTGCCAGCGAGTGGGGAGGCGGGGAGGAGACCCAGTACTTC. It encodes CASEWGGGEETQYF. Full variable domain (rest looked up from reference TRBV2 and TRBJ2-5): EPEVTQTPSHQVTQMGQEVILRCVPISNHLYFYWYRQILGQKVEFLVSFYNNEISEKSEIFDDQFSVERPDGSNFTLKIRSTKLEDSAMYFCASEWGGGEETQYFGPGTRLLVL.

With regard to this clone: The same CDR3 is also encoded by other DNA sequences in this sample. The chain combines TRBV5-1 with TRBJ1-1, with D possibly matching TRBD1 (5 bases). There are 14 residues in the CDR3. V was cut by 3 bases and J by 1 base, with 10 bases left in between. Germline assignment: CDR1 SGHRS and CDR2 YFSETQ. For the CDR3, the DNA is TGCGCCAGCAGCTCCGGTGGGGGGAACACTGAAGCTTTCTTT. Amino acid sequence: CASSSGGGNTEAFF.

The chain couples TRBV30 to TRBJ2-5; 8 bases map to TRBD1. Germline trimming cut 1 base from V and 7 bases from J; bases unmatched to any gene: 5. Per germline, CDR1 GTSNPN and CDR2 SVGIG (reference sequence). The CDR3 spans 13 residues. CDR3 sequence: CAWSGGQAATQYF. The CDR3 DNA reads TGTGCCTGGAGTGGGGGACAGGCTGCGACCCAGTACTTC.